Below, 4 T cell receptor beta chains from the same sample are listed, as sequenced in a study of human T cells and chemical hapten exposure. The library labeled individual cDNA molecules by adding unique molecular identifiers to them. TCRdb recomputed calls from the reads with MiXCR, one row per CDR3 protein. The sample shows approximately 250 distinct CDR3 sequences, less than 95% of them seen only once. Whole blood, unfractionated, served as the material for total RNA extraction. Sequencing used whole blood. Receptor source: a human donor who had alopecia or was a healthy volunteer (not recorded which). Some clones in this sample may be carry-over from other donors' samples. This table probably holds off-target reads from a library built for another chain.

A single count supports this clonotype. The J gene is TRBJ2-3, the V gene TRBV7-2; D remains unclear. This CDR3 region has 14 residues. Germline values: CDR1 SGHTA, CDR2 FQGNSA. V was pared by 3 bases and J by 2 bases, with 9 bases between. The CDR3 bases are TGTGCCAGCAGCTTTGGTTTCGACACAGATACGCAGTATTTT. Protein product: CASSFGFDTDTQYF.

The chain recombines TRBV27 with TRBJ2-3, with a tentative D call TRBD2 (6 bases). CDR3 size: 15 residues. The V end lost 6 bases, the J end lost 3 bases, and 16 bases lay between the germline ends. Germline assignment: CDR1 MNHEY and CDR2 SMNVEV (reference sequence). CDR3 region: CASSWSRGGTDTQYF. The CDR3 DNA sequence: TGTGCCAGCAGCTGGTCCCGTGGAGGGACAGATACGCAGTATTTT.

V is TRBV29-1 and J is TRBJ2-5, with 9 bases that match TRBD1. CDR3 length: 13 amino acids. The J segment lost 2 bases and the V segment lost 4 bases, leaving 2 bases of the junction unmatched. Germline V gene sequence: CDR1 SQVTM, CDR2 ANQGSEA. Written as DNA, the CDR3 is TGCAGCGTTGGCGGGACAGGGCAAGAGACCCAGTACTTC. As protein: CSVGGTGQETQYF.

The chain is built from TRBV28 and TRBJ1-2; TRBD1 agrees at 9 bases. Germline CDR1 MDHEN, CDR2 SYDVKM. CDR3 length: 18 amino acids. V gave up 1 base and J gave up 2 bases; unmatched junction bases: 11. The CDR3 loop is CASSLLRDRAALNYGYTF. DNA for the CDR3: TGTGCCAGCAGTTTATTACGGGACAGGGCAGCGCTAAACTATGGCTACACCTTC.